The T cell receptor (beta chain) under discussion was sequenced for a study of T cell responses to AZD1222 COVID-19 vaccine (dated by TCRdb to 2020 to 2022). For the wider study: AZD1222 recipients whose second dose came at about 4 weeks and those whose second dose came at about 12 weeks were combined into one group, since spike-specific TCR depth and breadth did not differ between the two schedules. A total of 230 to 250 trial participants underwent TCR sequencing, of whom 200 to 220 received two doses of AZD1222 and some 25 received two doses of the MenACWY control vaccine. Trial participants were enrolled by age into subgroups of 18-55, 56-69 and 70-plus years, and 148, 28 and 57 TCR-sequenced participants, respectively, were included in these subgroups. Study-wide findings and limitations: Conclusions about previously exposed vaccinees are limited, since just a handful of AZD1222 recipients were seropositive for SARS-CoV-2 at baseline. Because no day 14 peak-response samples were available, the repertoires could be characterized only after the peak T cell response. The 56-69-year group was small, and its depth increase did not reach significance, likely because of low power. A significant rise in spike-specific TCR breadth and depth was observed after two AZD1222 doses relative to day 0 and relative to MenACWY recipients. Nearly half of unique spike-specific TCRs reportedly recognized epitopes outside regions mutated in the B.1.351 and B.1.1.7 variants. CD4 TCRs associated with the vaccine covered the entire spike protein, and the dominant responses were in regions 160-218 and 743-854. Participants were mostly white British, with more females than males. The authors suggested clonal diversity may have been underestimated.

Via the germline V gene (reference sequence), CDR1 is SGHNT and CDR2 YYREEE. V is shortened by 0 bases, J by 1 base, and the region joining them spans 5 bases. From cysteine to phenylalanine, the CDR3 is 14 amino acids long. Left in the record is the CDR3 DNA by itself, 42 bases read in frame from the first base. The CDR3 regions of human TCRbeta chains were subjected to immunosequencing. Per the source publication's procedure: Repertoire TCRs were checked for matches against a reference library of SARS-CoV-2-specific TCRs that had been generated using the MIRA antigen-specificity platform. Breadth was defined as the fraction of unique TCRs that were SARS-CoV-2-associated. Depth was defined as the fraction of total T cells that were SARS-CoV-2-associated. Using the MIRA data, each spike-specific TCR was mapped to the spike region that the TCR reacts to and placed in a CD4 or CD8 class. Log10-transformed breadth and depth values were compared by one-way ANOVA with Sidak's multiple comparisons tests. Not all clones reach the TCRdb copy of this immuneACCESS table, which keeps in-frame sequences only. Checked studies attribute under half of the gap to unresolved V genes and leave the rest unexplained. V, J and clone size were drawn from that table, and D and trimming were deduced from the DNA. For this sample there are some 110,000 clones; around nine tenths appear just once. 18% of the sample rests with the top ten.

Concerning this clone: Its antigen is unknown. The record has no base qualities; no much larger clone is one base away.

The time point label on this specimen signifies: baseline before first vaccination. The vaccinee samples were drawn from two UK trials, COV001 and COV002, one of which was a single-blind randomized controlled phase 2/3 trial testing AZD1222 (ChAdOx1 nCoV-19) in healthy adults. For TCRbeta chain sequencing, PBMC samples were collected from trial participants at day 0 and at day 28 after the second dose. The chain joins TRBV5-4 to TRBJ1-5; TRBD1 is possibly the D segment (5 matching bases). The sequences come from peripheral blood, collected on day 0 of AZD1222 vaccination. This TCR derives from an adult in good health. CDR3 sequence: CASSLGGSNQPQHF. The DNA sequence is as follows: TGTGCCAGCAGCTTGGGGGGCAGCAATCAGCCCCAGCATTTT.